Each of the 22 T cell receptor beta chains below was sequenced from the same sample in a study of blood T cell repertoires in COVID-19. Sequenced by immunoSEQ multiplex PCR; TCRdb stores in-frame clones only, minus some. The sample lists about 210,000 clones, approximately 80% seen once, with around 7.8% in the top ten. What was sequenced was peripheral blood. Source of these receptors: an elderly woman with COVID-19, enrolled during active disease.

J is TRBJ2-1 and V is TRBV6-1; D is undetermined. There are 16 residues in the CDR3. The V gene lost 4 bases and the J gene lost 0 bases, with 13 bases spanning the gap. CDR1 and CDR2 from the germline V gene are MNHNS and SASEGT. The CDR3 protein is CASSVEASSSYNEQFF. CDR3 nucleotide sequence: TGTGCCAGCAGTGTCGAGGCCTCGAGCTCCTACAATGAGCAGTTCTTC.

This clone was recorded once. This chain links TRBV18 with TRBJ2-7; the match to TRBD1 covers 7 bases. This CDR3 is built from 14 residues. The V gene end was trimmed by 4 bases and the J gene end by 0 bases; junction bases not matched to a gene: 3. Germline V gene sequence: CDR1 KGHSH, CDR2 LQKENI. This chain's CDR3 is CASSRSGGSYEQYF. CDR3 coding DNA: TGTGCCAGCTCACGGTCAGGGGGCTCCTACGAGCAGTACTTC.

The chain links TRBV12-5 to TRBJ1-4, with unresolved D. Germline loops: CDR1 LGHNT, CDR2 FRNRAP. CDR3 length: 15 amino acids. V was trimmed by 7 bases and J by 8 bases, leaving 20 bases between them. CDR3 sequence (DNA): TGTGCTAGTGCCCCTGGCGGTCGAAGCCAAGAAAAACTGTTTTTT. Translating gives CASAPGGRSQEKLFF.

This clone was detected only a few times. The CDR3 DNA reads as TGTGCCAGCAGTTTATTCAGATTCACCGGGGAGCTGTTTTTT. It is translated as CASSLFRFTGELFF. The J gene is TRBJ2-2, the V gene TRBV27; D gene ambiguous. The CDR3 totals 14 residues. V was pared by 1 base and J by 4 bases, with 7 bases between. Germline-derived CDR1 and CDR2 are MNHEY and SMNVEV (reference sequence).

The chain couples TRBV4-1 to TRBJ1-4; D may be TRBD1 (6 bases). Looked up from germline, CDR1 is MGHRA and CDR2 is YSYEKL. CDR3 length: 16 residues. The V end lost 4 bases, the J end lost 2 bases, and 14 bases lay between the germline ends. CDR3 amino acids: CASSLRQDSTNEKLFF. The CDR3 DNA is TGCGCCAGCAGCCTTCGGCAGGACAGTACTAATGAAAAACTGTTTTTT.

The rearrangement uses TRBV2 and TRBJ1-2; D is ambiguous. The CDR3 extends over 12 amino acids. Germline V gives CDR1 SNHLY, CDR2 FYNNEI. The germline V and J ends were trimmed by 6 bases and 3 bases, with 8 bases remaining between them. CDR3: CASRWGDYGYTF. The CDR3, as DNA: TGTGCCAGCAGGTGGGGAGACTATGGCTACACCTTC.

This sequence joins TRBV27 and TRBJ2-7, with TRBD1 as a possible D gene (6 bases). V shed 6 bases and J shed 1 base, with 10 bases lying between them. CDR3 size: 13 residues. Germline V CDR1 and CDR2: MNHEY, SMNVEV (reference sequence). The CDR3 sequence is CASRAGASYEQYF. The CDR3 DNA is TGTGCCAGCAGGGCAGGGGCATCCTACGAGCAGTACTTC.

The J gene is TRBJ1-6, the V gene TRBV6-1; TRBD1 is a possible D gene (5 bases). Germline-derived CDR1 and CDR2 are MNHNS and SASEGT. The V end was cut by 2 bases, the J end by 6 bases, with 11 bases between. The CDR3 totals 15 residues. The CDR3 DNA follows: TGTGCCAGCAGTGAACAGGGCCAGGGTAATTCACCCCTCCACTTT. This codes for CASSEQGQGNSPLHF.

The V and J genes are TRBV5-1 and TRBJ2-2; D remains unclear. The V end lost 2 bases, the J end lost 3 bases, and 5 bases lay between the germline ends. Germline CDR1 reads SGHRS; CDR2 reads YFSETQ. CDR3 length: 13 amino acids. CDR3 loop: CASSFIDTGELFF. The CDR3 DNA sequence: TGCGCCAGCAGCTTTATTGACACCGGGGAGCTGTTTTTT. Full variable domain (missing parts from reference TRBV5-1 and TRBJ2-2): KAGVTQTPRYLIKTRGQQVTLSCSPISGHRSVSWYQQTPGQGLQFLFEYFSETQRNKGNFPGRFSGRQFSNSRSEMNVSTLELGDSALYLCASSFIDTGELFFGEGSRLTVL.

In nucleotides, the CDR3 is TGCGCCAGCAGCAAAACAGGGGCAGGCACTAATGAAAAACTGTTTTTT. Its translation: CASSKTGAGTNEKLFF. The chain links TRBV5-1 to TRBJ1-4; TRBD1 aligns across 7 bases. CDR1 and CDR2 from the germline V gene are SGHRS and YFSETQ. This CDR3 is 16 amino acids long. Trimming cost V 4 bases and J 2 bases; bases outside gene matches: 8. Looking up the rest from reference TRBV5-1 and TRBJ1-4 gives the full variable domain: KAGVTQTPRYLIKTRGQQVTLSCSPISGHRSVSWYQQTPGQGLQFLFEYFSETQRNKGNFPGRFSGRQFSNSRSEMNVSTLELGDSALYLCASSKTGAGTNEKLFFGSGTQLSVL.

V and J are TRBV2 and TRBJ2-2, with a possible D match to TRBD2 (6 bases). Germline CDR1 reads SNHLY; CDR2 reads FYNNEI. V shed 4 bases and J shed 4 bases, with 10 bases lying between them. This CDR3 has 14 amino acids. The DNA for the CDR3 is TGTGCCAGCAGTGTGGCGGGGCGCACCGGGGAGCTGTTTTTT. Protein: CASSVAGRTGELFF.

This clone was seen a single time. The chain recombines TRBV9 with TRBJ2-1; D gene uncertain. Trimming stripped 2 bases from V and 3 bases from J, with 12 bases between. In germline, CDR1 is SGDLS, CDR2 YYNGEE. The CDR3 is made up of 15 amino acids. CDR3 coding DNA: TGTGCCAGCAGCGTGTCCGGAGACTTCTACAATGAGCAGTTCTTC. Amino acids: CASSVSGDFYNEQFF. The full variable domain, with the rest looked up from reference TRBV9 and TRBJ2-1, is DSGVTQTPKHLITATGQRVTLRCSPRSGDLSVYWYQQSLDQGLQFLIQYYNGEERAKGNILERFSAQQFPDLHSELNLSSLELGDSALYFCASSVSGDFYNEQFFGPGTRLTVL.

The CDR3 reads CASSSGQGLNYGYTF. As DNA, the CDR3 is TGTGCCAGCAGTTCTGGACAGGGGTTGAACTATGGCTACACCTTC. V gene TRBV28 combines with J gene TRBJ1-2; TRBD1 agrees at 9 bases. The CDR3 totals 15 residues. Unmatched junction bases numbered 5, after V lost 4 bases and J lost 2 bases. The germline V gene has CDR1 MDHEN and CDR2 SYDVKM.

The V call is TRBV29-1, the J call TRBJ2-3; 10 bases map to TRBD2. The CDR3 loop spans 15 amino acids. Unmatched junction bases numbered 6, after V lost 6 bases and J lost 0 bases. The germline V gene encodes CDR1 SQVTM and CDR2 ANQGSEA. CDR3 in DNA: TGCAGCGTCGGTACGACTAGCGGGAGCACAGATACGCAGTATTTT. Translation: CSVGTTSGSTDTQYF.

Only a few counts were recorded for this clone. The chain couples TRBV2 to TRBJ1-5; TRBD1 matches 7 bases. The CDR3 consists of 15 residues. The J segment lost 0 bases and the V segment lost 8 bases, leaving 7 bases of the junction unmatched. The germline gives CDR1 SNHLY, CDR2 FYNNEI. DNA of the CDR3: TGTGCCAGCCAGACAGGGAAATATAGCAATCAGCCCCAGCATTTT. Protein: CASQTGKYSNQPQHF.

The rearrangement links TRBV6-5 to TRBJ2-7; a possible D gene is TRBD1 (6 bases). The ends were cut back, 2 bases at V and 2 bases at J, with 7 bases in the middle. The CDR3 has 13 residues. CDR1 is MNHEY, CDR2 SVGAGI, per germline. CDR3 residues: CASSYDRTYEQYF. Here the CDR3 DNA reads TGTGCCAGCAGTTACGACAGGACCTACGAGCAGTACTTC.

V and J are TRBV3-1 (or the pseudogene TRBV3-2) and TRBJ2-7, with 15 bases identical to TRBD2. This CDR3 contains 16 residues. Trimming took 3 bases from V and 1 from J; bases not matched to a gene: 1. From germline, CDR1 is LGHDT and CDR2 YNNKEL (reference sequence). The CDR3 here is CASSHGTSGRSYEQYF. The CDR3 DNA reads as TGTGCCAGCAGCCACGGGACTAGCGGGAGGTCCTACGAGCAGTACTTC.

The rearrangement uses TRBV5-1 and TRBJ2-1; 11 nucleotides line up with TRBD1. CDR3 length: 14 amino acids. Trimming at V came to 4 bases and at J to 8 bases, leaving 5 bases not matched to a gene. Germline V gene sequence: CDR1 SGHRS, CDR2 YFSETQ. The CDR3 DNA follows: TGCGCCAGCAGCCTCAGGACAGGGGGCGATGAGCAGTTCTTC. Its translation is CASSLRTGGDEQFF.

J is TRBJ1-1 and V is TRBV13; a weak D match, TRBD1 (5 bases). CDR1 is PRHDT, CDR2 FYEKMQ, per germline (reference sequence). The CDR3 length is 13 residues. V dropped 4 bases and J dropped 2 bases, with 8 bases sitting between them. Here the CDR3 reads CASSSGENTEAFF. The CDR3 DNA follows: TGTGCCAGCAGCTCGGGGGAAAACACTGAAGCTTTCTTT.

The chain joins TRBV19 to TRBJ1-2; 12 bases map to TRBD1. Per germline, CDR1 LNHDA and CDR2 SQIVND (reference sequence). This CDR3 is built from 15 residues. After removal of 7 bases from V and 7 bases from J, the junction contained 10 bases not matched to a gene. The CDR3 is CASKGTGTGGRGYTF. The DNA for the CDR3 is TGTGCCAGTAAAGGGACCGGGACAGGGGGCCGTGGCTACACCTTC.

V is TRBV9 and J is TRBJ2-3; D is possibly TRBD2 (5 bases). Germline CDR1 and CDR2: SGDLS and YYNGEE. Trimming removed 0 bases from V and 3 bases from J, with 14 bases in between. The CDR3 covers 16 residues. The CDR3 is CASSVVTGVSTDTQYF. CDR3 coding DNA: TGTGCCAGCAGCGTAGTAACCGGGGTTAGTACAGATACGCAGTATTTT. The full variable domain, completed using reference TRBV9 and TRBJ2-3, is DSGVTQTPKHLITATGQRVTLRCSPRSGDLSVYWYQQSLDQGLQFLIQYYNGEERAKGNILERFSAQQFPDLHSELNLSSLELGDSALYFCASSVVTGVSTDTQYFGPGTRLTVL.

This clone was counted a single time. Here the CDR3 DNA reads TGTGCCAGCAGTGACCCTCAGGAGATAGCGGGGGGCTGGGGCACAGATACGCAGTATTTT. Translating gives CASSDPQEIAGGWGTDTQYF. The V call is TRBV2, the J call TRBJ2-3; 10 bases are a match to TRBD2. Trimming took 3 bases from V and 1 from J; bases not matched to a gene: 16. CDR1 and CDR2 (germline): SNHLY, FYNNEI. This CDR3 region has 20 residues.